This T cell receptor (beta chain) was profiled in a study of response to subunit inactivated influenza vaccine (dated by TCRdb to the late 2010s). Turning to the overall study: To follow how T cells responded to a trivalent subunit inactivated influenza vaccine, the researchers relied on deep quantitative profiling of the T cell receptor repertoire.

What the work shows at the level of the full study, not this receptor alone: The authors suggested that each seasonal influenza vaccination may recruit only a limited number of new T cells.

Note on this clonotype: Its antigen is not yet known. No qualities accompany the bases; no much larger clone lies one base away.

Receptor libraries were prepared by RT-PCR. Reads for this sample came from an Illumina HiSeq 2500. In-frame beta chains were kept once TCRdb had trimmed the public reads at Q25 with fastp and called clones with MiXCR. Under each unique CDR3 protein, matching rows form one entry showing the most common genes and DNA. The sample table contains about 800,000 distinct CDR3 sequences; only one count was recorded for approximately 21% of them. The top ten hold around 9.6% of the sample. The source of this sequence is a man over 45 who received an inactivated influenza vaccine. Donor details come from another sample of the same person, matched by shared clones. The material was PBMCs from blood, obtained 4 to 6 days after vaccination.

The sequenced DNA is TGTGCCACCAGTGAGGGGACAGGGCGGATCGATGAGCAGTTCTTC. The resulting protein is CATSEGTGRIDEQFF. Recombination connected TRBV24-1 to TRBJ2-1; the central 9 bases match TRBD1. The germline V end is reduced by 4 bases and the J end by 8 bases; junction bases left unmatched: 8. CDR1 and CDR2 (KGHDR, SFDVKD) derive from the germline V gene. Spanning cysteine to phenylalanine, the CDR3 consists of 15 amino acids. Only CDR3 DNA remains: 45 bases, in frame from the first base.